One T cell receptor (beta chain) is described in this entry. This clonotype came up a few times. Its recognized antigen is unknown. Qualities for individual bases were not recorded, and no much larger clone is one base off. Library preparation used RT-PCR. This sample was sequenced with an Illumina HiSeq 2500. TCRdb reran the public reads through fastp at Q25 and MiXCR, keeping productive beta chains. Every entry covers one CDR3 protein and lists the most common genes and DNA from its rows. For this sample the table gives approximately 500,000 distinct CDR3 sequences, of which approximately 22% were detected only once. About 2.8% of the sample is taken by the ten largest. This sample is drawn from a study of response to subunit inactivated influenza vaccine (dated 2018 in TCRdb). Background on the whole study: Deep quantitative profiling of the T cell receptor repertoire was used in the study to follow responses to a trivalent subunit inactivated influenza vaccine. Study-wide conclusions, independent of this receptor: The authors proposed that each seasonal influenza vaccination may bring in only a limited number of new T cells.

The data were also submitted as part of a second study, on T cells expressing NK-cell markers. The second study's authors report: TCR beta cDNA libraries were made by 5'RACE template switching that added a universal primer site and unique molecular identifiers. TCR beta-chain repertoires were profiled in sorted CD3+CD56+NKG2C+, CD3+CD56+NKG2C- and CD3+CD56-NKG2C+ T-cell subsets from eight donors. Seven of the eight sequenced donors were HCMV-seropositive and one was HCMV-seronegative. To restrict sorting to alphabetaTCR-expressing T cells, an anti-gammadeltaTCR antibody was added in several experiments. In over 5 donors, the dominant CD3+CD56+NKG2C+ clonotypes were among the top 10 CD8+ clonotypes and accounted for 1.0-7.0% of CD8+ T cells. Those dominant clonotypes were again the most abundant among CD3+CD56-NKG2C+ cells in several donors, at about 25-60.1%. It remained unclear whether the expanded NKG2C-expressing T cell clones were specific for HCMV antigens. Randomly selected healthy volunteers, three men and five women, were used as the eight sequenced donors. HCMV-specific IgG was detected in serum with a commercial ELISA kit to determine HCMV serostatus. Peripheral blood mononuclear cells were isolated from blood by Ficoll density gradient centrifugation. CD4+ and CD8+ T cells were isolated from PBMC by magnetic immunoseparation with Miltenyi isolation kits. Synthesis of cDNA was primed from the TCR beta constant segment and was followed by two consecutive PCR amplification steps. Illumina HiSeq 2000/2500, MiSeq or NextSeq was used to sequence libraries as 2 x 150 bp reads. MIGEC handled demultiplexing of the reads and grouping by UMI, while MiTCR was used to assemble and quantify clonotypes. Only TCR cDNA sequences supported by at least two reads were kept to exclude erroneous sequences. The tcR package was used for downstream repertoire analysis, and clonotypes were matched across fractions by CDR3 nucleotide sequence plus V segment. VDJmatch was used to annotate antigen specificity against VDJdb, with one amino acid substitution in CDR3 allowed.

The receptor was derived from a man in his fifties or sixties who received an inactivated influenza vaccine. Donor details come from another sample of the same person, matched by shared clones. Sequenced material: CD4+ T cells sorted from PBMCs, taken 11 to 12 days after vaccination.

The DNA is as follows: TGTGCCAGCAGCTTGTACCAGGGGGGCTACAATGAGCAGTTCTTC. This is translated as CASSLYQGGYNEQFF. The V gene is TRBV5-6 and the J gene is TRBJ2-1; matching of 7 bases hints at TRBD1 as the D gene. The CDR3 covers 15 residues, taking in both the cysteine and the phenylalanine. CDR3 DNA only is kept here, 45 bases in frame from base 1. Trimming at the junction amounts to 1 base on V and 3 bases on J, and the germline ends lie 11 bases apart. The germline V gene gives CDR1 as SGHDT and CDR2 as YYEEEE. The CDR3 plus the reference TRBV5-6 and TRBJ2-1 genes for the other parts give the full variable domain: DAGVTQSPTHLIKTRGQQVTLRCSPKSGHDTVSWYQQALGQGPQFIFQYYEEEERQRGNFPDRFSGHQFPNYSSELNVNALLLGDSALYLCASSLYQGGYNEQFFGPGTRLTVL.